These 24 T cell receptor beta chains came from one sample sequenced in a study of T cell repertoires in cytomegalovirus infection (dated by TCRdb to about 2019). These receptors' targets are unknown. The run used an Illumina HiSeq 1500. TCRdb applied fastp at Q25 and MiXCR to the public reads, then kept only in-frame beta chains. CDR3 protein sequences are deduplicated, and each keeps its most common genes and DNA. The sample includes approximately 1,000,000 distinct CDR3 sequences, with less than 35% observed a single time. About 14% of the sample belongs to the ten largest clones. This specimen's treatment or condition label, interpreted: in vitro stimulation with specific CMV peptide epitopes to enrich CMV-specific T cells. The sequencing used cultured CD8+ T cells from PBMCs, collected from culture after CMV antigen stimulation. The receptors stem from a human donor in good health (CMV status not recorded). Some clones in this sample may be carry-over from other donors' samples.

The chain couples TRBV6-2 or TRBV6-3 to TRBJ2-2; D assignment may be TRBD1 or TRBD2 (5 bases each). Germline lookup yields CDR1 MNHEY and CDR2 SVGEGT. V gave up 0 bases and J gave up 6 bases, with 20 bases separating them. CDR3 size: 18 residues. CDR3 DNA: TGTGCCAGCAGTTACTCACGAGGGGCCCCTTTGGTGGCCGGGGAGCTGTTTTTT. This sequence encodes CASSYSRGAPLVAGELFF.

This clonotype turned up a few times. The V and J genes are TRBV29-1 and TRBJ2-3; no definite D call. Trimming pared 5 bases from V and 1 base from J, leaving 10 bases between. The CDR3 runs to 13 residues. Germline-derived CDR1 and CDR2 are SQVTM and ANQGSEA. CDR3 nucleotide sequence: TGCAGCGTTTTGGTAGACCGCACAGATACGCAGTATTTT. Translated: CSVLVDRTDTQYF.

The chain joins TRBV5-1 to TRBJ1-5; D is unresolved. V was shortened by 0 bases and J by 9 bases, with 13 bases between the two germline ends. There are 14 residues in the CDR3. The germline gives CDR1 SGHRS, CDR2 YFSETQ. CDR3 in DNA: TGCGCCAGCAGCTTGGAAACCGGAGGAAGGCCCCAGCATTTT. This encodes CASSLETGGRPQHF.

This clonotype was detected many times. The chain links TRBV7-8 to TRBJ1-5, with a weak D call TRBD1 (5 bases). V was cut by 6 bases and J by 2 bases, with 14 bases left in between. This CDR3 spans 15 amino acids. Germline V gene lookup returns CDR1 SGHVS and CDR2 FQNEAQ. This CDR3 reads CASRGGEVGNQPQHF. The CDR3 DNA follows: TGTGCCAGCAGGGGGGGAGAGGTCGGCAATCAGCCCCAGCATTTT.

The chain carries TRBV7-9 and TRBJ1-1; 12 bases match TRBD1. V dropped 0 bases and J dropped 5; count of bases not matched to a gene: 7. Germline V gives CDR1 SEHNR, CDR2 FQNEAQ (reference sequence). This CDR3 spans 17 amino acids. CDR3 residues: CASSLAGGTGGLTEAFF. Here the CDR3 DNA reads TGTGCCAGCAGCTTAGCAGGCGGGACAGGGGGCCTGACTGAAGCTTTCTTT.

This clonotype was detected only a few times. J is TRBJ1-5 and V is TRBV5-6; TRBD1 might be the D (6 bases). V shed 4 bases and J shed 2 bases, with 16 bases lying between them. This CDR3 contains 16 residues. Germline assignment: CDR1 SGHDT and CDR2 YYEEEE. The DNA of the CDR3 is TGTGCCAGCAGCCGTTCGTGGACAGAGGGCAATCAGCCCCAGCATTTT. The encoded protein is CASSRSWTEGNQPQHF.

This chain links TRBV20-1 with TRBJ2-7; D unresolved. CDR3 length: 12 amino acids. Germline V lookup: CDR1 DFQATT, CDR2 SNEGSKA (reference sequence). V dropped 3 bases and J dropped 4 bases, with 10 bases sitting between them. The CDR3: CSARPDEYEQYV. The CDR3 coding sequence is TGCAGTGCTAGGCCGGACGAGTACGAGCAGTACGTC.

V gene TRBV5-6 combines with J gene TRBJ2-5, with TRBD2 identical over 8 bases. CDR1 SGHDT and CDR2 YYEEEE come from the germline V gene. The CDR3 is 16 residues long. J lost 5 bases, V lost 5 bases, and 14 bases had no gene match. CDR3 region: CASSYGGEGSLETQYF. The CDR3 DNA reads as TGTGCCAGCAGTTACGGGGGGGAGGGGAGTCTGGAGACCCAGTACTTC.

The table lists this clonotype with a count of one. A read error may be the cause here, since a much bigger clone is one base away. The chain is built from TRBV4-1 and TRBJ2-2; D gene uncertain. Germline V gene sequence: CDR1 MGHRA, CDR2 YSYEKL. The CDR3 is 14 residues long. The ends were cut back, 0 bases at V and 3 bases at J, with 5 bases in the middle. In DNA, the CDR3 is TGCGCCAGCAGCCAAGAGTGGGACACCGGGGAGCTGTTTTTT. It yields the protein CASSQEWDTGELFF.

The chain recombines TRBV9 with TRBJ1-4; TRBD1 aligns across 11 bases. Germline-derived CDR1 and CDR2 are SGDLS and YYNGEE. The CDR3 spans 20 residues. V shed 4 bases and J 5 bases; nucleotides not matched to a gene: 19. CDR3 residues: CASSPHFQVGQGEGNEKLFF. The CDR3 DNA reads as TGTGCCAGCAGCCCACACTTCCAAGTGGGACAGGGGGAGGGGAATGAAAAACTGTTTTTT.

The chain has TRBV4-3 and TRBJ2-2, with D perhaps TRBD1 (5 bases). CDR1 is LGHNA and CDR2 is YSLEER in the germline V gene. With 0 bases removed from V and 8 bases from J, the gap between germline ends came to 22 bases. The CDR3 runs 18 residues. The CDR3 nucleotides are TGCGCCAGCAGCCAAGAAATAGGGCAGGGAAGAAGAACGGGGGAGCTGTTTTTT. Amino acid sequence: CASSQEIGQGRRTGELFF.

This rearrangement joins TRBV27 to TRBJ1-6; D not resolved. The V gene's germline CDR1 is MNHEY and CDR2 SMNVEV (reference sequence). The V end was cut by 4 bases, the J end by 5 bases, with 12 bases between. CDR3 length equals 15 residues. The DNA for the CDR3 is TGTGCCAGCAGTTCTTATCTACAGAATAATTCACCCCTCCACTTT. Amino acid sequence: CASSSYLQNNSPLHF.

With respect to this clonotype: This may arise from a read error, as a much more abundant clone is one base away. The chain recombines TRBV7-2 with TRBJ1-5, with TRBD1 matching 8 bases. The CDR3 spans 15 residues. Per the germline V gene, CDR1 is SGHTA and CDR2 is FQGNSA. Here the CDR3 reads CVSSLYRGVDQPQHF. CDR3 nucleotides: TGTGTCAGCAGCTTATACAGGGGGGTTGATCAGCCCCAGCATTTT.

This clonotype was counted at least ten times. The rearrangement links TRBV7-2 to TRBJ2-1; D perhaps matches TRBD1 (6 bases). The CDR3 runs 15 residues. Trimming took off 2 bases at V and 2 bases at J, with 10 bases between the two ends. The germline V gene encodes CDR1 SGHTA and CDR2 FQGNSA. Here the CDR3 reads CASSLQGNTYNEQFF. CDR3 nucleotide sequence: TGTGCCAGCAGCTTACAGGGGAATACCTACAATGAGCAGTTCTTC.

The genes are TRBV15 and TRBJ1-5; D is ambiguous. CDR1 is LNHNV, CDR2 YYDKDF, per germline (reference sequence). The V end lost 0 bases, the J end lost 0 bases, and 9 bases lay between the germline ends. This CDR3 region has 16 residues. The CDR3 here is CATSRETGYSNQPQHF. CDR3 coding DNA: TGTGCCACCAGCAGAGAGACTGGTTATAGCAATCAGCCCCAGCATTTT.

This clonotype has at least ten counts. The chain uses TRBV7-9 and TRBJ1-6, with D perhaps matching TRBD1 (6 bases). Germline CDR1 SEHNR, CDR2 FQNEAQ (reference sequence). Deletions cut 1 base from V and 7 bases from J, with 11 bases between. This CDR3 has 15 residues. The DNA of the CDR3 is TGTGCCAGCAGCTTAGTTCAGGGGCAGAATTCACCCCTCCACTTT. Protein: CASSLVQGQNSPLHF.

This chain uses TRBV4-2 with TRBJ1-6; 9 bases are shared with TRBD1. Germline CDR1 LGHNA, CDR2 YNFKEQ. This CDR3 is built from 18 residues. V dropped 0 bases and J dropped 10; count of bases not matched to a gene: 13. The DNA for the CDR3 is TGTGCCAGCAGCCAAGAAAGAGGCGGGGACAGGGAACCGTCACCCCTCCACTTT. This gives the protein CASSQERGGDREPSPLHF.

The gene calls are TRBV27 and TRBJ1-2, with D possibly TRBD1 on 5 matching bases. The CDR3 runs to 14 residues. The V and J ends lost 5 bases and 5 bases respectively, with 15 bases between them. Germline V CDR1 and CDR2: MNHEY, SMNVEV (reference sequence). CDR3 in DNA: TGTGCCAGCAGTGCTATTGGGGGGGGATATGGCTACACCTTC. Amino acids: CASSAIGGGYGYTF.

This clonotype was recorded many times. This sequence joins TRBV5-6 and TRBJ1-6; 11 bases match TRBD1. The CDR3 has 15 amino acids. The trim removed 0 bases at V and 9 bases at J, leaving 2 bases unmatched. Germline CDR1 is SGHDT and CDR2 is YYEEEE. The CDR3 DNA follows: TGTGCCAGCAGCTTGGGGACAGGGGGCGGTTCACCCCTCCACTTT. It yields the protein CASSLGTGGGSPLHF. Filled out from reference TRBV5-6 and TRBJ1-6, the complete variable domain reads DAGVTQSPTHLIKTRGQQVTLRCSPKSGHDTVSWYQQALGQGPQFIFQYYEEEERQRGNFPDRFSGHQFPNYSSELNVNALLLGDSALYLCASSLGTGGGSPLHFGNGTRLTVT.

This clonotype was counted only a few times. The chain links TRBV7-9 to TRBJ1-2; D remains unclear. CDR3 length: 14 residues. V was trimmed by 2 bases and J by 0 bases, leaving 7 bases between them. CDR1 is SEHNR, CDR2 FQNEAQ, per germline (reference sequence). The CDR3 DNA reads TGTGCCAGCAGCTTACAGGTAGCTAACTATGGCTACACCTTC. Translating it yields CASSLQVANYGYTF.

CDR3: CASSSPTGGGGTDTQYF. For the CDR3, the DNA is TGTGCCAGCAGCTCGCCGACGGGCGGGGGAGGCACAGATACGCAGTATTTT. This chain uses TRBV7-9 with TRBJ2-3, with 7 bases matching TRBD2. The CDR3 has 17 residues. The germline gives CDR1 SEHNR, CDR2 FQNEAQ (reference sequence). J was trimmed by 1 base and V by 4 bases; bases with no gene match: 11.

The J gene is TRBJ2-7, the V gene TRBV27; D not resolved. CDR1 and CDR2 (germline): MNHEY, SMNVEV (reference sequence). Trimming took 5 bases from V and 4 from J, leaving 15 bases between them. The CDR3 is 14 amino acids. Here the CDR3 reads CASSPRGVFYEQYV. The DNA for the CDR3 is TGTGCCAGCAGTCCCCGAGGAGTGTTTTACGAGCAGTACGTC.

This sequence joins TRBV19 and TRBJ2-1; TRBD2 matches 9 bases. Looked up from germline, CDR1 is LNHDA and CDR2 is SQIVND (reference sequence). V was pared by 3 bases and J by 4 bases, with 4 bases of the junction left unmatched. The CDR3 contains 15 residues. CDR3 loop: CASSIISGGYNEQFF. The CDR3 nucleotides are TGTGCCAGTAGTATCATTAGCGGGGGATACAATGAGCAGTTCTTC.

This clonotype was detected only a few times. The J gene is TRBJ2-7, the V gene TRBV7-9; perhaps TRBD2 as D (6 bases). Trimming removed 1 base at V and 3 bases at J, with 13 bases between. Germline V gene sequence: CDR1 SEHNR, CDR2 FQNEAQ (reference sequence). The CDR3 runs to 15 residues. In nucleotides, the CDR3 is TGTGCCAGCAGCTTAGTTAGCGGCGGTTTCTACGAGCAGTACTTC. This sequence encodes CASSLVSGGFYEQYF.